This T cell receptor beta chain was recorded in a study of technical replicates of blood from four donors (dated by TCRdb to the late 2010s). Remarks on this clone: Its recognized antigen is unknown. No qualities accompany the bases; no much larger clone lies one base away.

Receptors were amplified or captured by the immunoSEQ multiplex PCR assay. TCRdb's version of the immuneACCESS table is confined to in-frame rearrangements and falls short of the full clone set. An unresolved V gene accounts for under half of the shortfall where checked; the remainder is of unknown origin. The sample table lists around 100,000 clones, around 96% of them with a count of one. The ten top clones hold about 0.38% of the sample. V lost 5 bases and J lost 0 bases; the stretch between them is 3 bases long. The cysteine opens and the phenylalanine closes a CDR3 of 11 amino acids. Only the CDR3 DNA stays, 33 bases, in frame from base 1. For CDR1 and CDR2, the germline V gene (reference sequence) lists DFQATT and SNEGSKA.

What was sequenced was T cells isolated from PBMCs. The origin of this receptor is a human donor in good health. Recombination connected TRBV20-1 to TRBJ2-3; the D gene identity is not certain. The nucleotides read TGCAGTGCTTATAGCACAGATACGCAGTATTTT. Translated, it gives CSAYSTDTQYF.